The source of this T cell receptor beta chain is a study of human T cells and chemical hapten exposure. The wider study: Small pooled library volume differences mainly caused per-sample TCR yield variation.

Study-wide results and limits: Significantly greater numbers of large CDR3 similarity clusters came from expanded TCRs than from controls.

The CDR3 runs 11 residues. Germline V gene data show CDR1 as MDHEN and CDR2 as SYDVKM. Trimming removed 6 bases at V and 8 bases at J, with 10 bases between. Details on this clonotype: Its antigen is unknown.

TCRdb re-called the RACE reads through MiXCR, storing one row per CDR3 protein. The table lists some 300,000 distinct CDR3 sequences, 5.5% of them singletons. Time point here: pre-sensitization, week 0. Specified treatment: therapeutic diphenylcyclopropenone sensitization with weekly scalp DPC. This material consisted of whole blood, taken in connection with sensitization to the hapten diphenylcyclopropenone (DPC). The V call is TRBV28, the J call TRBJ1-1; unclear D gene. The source of this sequence is a woman aged 18-29 years with alopecia areata. Some clones in this sample may be carry-over from other donors' samples. The CDR3 DNA reads as TGTGCCAGCAGGACCCTTTCGGAAGCTTTCTTT. This sequence encodes CASRTLSEAFF.